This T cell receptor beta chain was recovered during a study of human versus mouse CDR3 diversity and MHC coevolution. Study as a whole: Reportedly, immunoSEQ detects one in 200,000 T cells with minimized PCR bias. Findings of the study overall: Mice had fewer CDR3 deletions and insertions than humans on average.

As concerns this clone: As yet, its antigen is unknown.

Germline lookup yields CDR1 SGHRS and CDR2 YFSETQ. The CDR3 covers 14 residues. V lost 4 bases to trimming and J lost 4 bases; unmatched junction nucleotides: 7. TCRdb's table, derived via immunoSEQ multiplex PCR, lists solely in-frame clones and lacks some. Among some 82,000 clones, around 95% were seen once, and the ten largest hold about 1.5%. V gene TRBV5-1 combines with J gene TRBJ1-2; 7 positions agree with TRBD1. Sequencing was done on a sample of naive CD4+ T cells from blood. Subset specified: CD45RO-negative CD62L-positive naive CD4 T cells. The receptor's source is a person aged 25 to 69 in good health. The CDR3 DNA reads TGCGCCAGCAGCGGAGGGACAGCCAGCTATGGCTACACCTTC. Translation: CASSGGTASYGYTF.